This TCR beta chain was recovered during a study of T cells in Graves' hyperthyroidism and ophthalmopathy. Whole-study results and caveats: Expanded thyroid clonotypes (above 0.001) were mostly also found in blood.

This clonotype was seen ten or more times. Its antigen is currently unknown. Reasons for excluding patients were uncontrolled infection, other autoimmune disease, pregnancy or lactation. There were TCR beta CDR3 regions amplified from RNA transcripts. An initial round of RT-PCR targeting the TCR CDR3 relied on the HTBI primer set. MiXCR, run by TCRdb on the multiplex PCR reads, gives a single entry per CDR3 protein. The sample records 600,000 to 750,000 distinct CDR3 sequences, 17% being singletons. Trimming took 4 bases from V and 6 from J; bases not matched to a gene: 6. The CDR3 totals 13 residues. CDR1 and CDR2 (germline): SQVTM, ANQGSEA.

V gene TRBV29-1 combines with J gene TRBJ2-1, with 7 positions matching TRBD2. The source is a middle-aged man with Graves' hyperthyroidism. The sample was blood. In nucleotides, the CDR3 is TGCAGCGTTGCAGCGGGACCCATCAATGAGCAGTTCTTC. It specifies CSVAAGPINEQFF.